The 21 T cell receptor beta chains reported below all come from one sample, sequenced in a study of T cells in localized non-small cell lung cancer. The table came from immunoSEQ multiplex PCR; TCRdb's copy has only in-frame clones and leaves some out. Seen here are 45,000 to 55,000 clones, about 72% observed once, and the top ten hold about a sixth. This material consisted of peripheral blood, taken before any cancer treatment. These receptors originate from a man aged 40 to 70 with stage I squamous cell lung carcinoma.

The J gene is TRBJ1-3, the V gene TRBV6-1; unclear D gene. CDR1 and CDR2 from the germline V gene are MNHNS and SASEGT. The CDR3 consists of 13 residues. Trimming stripped 3 bases from V and 5 bases from J, with 8 bases between. The CDR3 region is CASSDEVRNTIYF. For the CDR3, the DNA is TGTGCCAGCAGTGATGAGGTCCGAAACACCATATATTTT.

About this clone: One end of the junction is discordant with germline, which a read error may explain. The chain recombines TRBV7-7 with TRBJ2-3, with a possible D match to TRBD2 (7 bases). CDR1 is SSHAT, CDR2 FNYEAQ, per germline (reference sequence). This CDR3 is 15 amino acids long. The CDR3 DNA sequence: TGTGCTAGCAGCTTAGGGGGGGGGCCCACAGATACGCAGTATTTT. Amino acid sequence: CASSLGGGPTDTQYF.

The chain employs TRBV27 and TRBJ2-3, with a weak D call TRBD2 (6 bases). CDR3 length: 18 residues. V lost 3 bases, J lost 2 bases, and 21 bases lay in between. From germline, CDR1 is MNHEY and CDR2 SMNVEV (reference sequence). The chain's CDR3 is CASSFLGKRDWSTDTQYF. CDR3 in DNA: TGTGCCAGCAGTTTTCTCGGCAAACGGGACTGGTCCACAGATACGCAGTATTTT.

V is TRBV9 and J is TRBJ1-1; no definite D call. V was clipped by 5 bases and J by 1 base, with 6 bases between them. The CDR3 spans 12 residues. Germline CDR1 SGDLS, CDR2 YYNGEE. DNA of the CDR3: TGTGCCAGCAGTAAGGGGAACACTGAAGCTTTCTTT. Translated: CASSKGNTEAFF.

This clone showed up just a few times. This chain links TRBV23-1 with TRBJ1-1, with 7 bases that match TRBD1. TRBV23-1 is marked as an open reading frame, function uncertain. This CDR3 has 16 residues. Trimming at V came to 6 bases and at J to 0 bases, leaving 10 bases not matched to a gene. The CDR3 spells CASSQEQGFVNTEAFF. In DNA form, the CDR3 reads TGCGCCAGCAGCCAAGAACAGGGGTTTGTGAACACTGAAGCTTTCTTT.

The chain has TRBV5-1 and TRBJ2-3; no reliable D call. V was shortened by 5 bases and J by 5 bases, with 6 bases between the two germline ends. Germline V lookup: CDR1 SGHRS, CDR2 YFSETQ. This CDR3 is 11 amino acids long. CDR3 DNA sequence: TGCGCCAGCAGGGAAGAAGATACGCAGTATTTT. Translated: CASREEDTQYF.

V gene TRBV6-7 combines with J gene TRBJ1-5, with D perhaps TRBD1 (5 bases). TRBV6-7 is classed as an ORF, of uncertain function. V lost 0 bases to trimming and J lost 5 bases, with 11 bases between them. The CDR3 extends over 15 amino acids. This chain's CDR3 is CASSYSSRGDQPQHF. In nucleotides, the CDR3 is TGTGCCAGCAGTTACTCGAGTCGGGGCGATCAGCCCCAGCATTTT.

The chain combines TRBV6-1 with TRBJ2-3; TRBD2 might be the D (5 bases). This CDR3 spans 15 amino acids. Trimming pared 0 bases from V and 1 base from J, leaving 8 bases between. The germline V gene encodes CDR1 MNHNS and CDR2 SASEGT. This chain's CDR3 is CASSEAIGGTDTQYF. CDR3 coding DNA: TGTGCCAGCAGTGAAGCGATCGGGGGCACAGATACGCAGTATTTT.

This clone was observed a handful of times. The V gene is TRBV4-3, the J gene TRBJ1-1, with a weak D call TRBD1 (5 bases). The CDR3 is 13 residues long. The V end was cut by 0 bases, the J end by 8 bases, with 10 bases between. CDR1 and CDR2 from the germline V gene are LGHNA and YSLEER. The CDR3 coding sequence is TGCGCCAGCAGCCAAGAGTACAGGACAGAAGCTTTCTTT. Its protein product is CASSQEYRTEAFF.

The J gene is TRBJ2-7, the V gene TRBV18; D possibly matches TRBD1 or TRBD2 (7 bases each). Trimming removed 3 bases at V and 3 bases at J, with 27 bases between. The V gene's germline CDR1 is KGHSH and CDR2 LQKENI. The CDR3 has 19 amino acids. The CDR3 DNA sequence: TGTGCCAGCTCACCCGAGCTCGGGGGGACAGAAACCCTCCTCTACGAGCAGTACTTC. This encodes CASSPELGGTETLLYEQYF.

This clone was detected a few times. The V call is TRBV27, the J call TRBJ1-4; 9 nucleotides align to TRBD1. CDR1 MNHEY and CDR2 SMNVEV come from the germline V gene (reference sequence). This CDR3 region has 13 residues. The trim removed 4 bases at V and 10 bases at J, leaving 4 bases unmatched. The CDR3 loop is CASSYQDRGKLFF. The DNA for the CDR3 is TGTGCCAGCAGTTATCAGGACAGGGGAAAACTGTTTTTT.

The chain couples TRBV30 to TRBJ1-4; D not certain. CDR3 size: 13 residues. Trimming removed 3 bases from V and 11 bases from J, with 16 bases in between. Germline CDR1 and CDR2: GTSNPN and SVGIG (reference sequence). The CDR3: CAWRTERDGKLFF. CDR3 bases: TGTGCCTGGAGAACGGAAAGGGATGGCAAACTGTTTTTT.

The CDR3 DNA follows: TGTGCCAGTAGTGTACAGGGGGTCAGCAATCAGCCCCAGCATTTT. Protein product: CASSVQGVSNQPQHF. V and J are TRBV19 and TRBJ1-5, with 8 bases aligning to TRBD1. Germline V gene sequence: CDR1 LNHDA, CDR2 SQIVND (reference sequence). Trimming removed 5 bases from V and 1 base from J; junction bases left unmatched: 4. The CDR3 is 15 amino acids.

V usage is TRBV7-2 and J usage is TRBJ1-1, with a possible D match to TRBD1 (5 bases). Trimming removed 5 bases at V and 10 bases at J, with 17 bases between. Germline CDR1 is SGHTA and CDR2 is FQGNSA. The CDR3 contains 13 residues. Written as DNA, the CDR3 is TGTGCCAGCAGCCCGGACACACTTCTCGTAGCTTTCTTT. Its protein product is CASSPDTLLVAFF.

The genes are TRBV19 and TRBJ2-7, with 10 bases lining up with TRBD1. V lost 4 bases and J lost 2; bases outside the gene matches: 5. There are 15 residues in the CDR3. In germline, CDR1 is LNHDA, CDR2 SQIVND (reference sequence). The CDR3 region has the DNA TGTGCCAGTAGTACCACAGACAGGGGGCCCTACGAGCAGTACTTC. Translation gives CASSTTDRGPYEQYF.

The CDR3, as DNA: TGTGCCAGTAGTGAGGCAGGGGGTAGCAATCAGCCCCAGCATTTT. This sequence encodes CASSEAGGSNQPQHF. This chain connects TRBV19 to TRBJ1-5; 7 bases match TRBD1. This CDR3 comprises 15 residues. Germline V gives CDR1 LNHDA, CDR2 SQIVND (reference sequence). V lost 5 bases and J lost 0; bases outside the gene matches: 4.

This sequence joins TRBV27 and TRBJ1-2; TRBD1 matches at 8 bases. The CDR3 sequence is 15 residues long. V shed 4 bases, J shed 5 bases, and the junction held 9 bases outside the gene matches. The V gene's germline CDR1 is MNHEY and CDR2 SMNVEV (reference sequence). CDR3 sequence (DNA): TGTGCCAGCAGTTCGCCTCAGGGGGCGGGTTATGGCTACACCTTC. Its translation is CASSSPQGAGYGYTF.

Only a few counts were recorded for this clone. The rearrangement links TRBV28 to TRBJ1-5; 9 bases match TRBD1. The junction had 4 bases not matched to a gene; V was cut back by 4 bases and J by 0 bases. Per the germline V gene, CDR1 is MDHEN and CDR2 is SYDVKM. This CDR3 is 16 amino acids long. The CDR3, as DNA: TGTGCCAGCAGTTCCTGGACAGGGGTTAGCAATCAGCCCCAGCATTTT. Protein product: CASSSWTGVSNQPQHF. Full variable domain (outside the CDR3, taken from reference TRBV28 and TRBJ1-5): DVKVTQSSRYLVKRTGEKVFLECVQDMDHENMFWYRQDPGLGLRLIYFSYDVKMKEKGDIPEGYSVSREKKERFSLILESASTNQTSMYLCASSSWTGVSNQPQHFGDGTRLSIL.

V gene TRBV5-1 combines with J gene TRBJ2-3; 9 bases are shared with TRBD1. Losses at the gene ends were 4 bases for V and 5 bases for J; bases not matched to a gene: 8. Germline lookup yields CDR1 SGHRS and CDR2 YFSETQ. The CDR3 length is 15 residues. In DNA form, the CDR3 reads TGCGCCAGCAGCACAAAGACAGGGGGGCAAGATACGCAGTATTTT. This encodes CASSTKTGGQDTQYF.

The V gene is TRBV27, the J gene TRBJ2-1; 8 bases are a match to TRBD1. The CDR3 spans 17 residues. Germline loops: CDR1 MNHEY, CDR2 SMNVEV (reference sequence). The V and J ends lost 4 bases and 4 bases, in that order; junction bases with no gene match: 12. CDR3 in amino acids: CASSSGWGQATYNEQFF. The CDR3 DNA reads as TGTGCCAGCAGTTCGGGATGGGGACAGGCTACTTACAATGAGCAGTTCTTC.

This clone was seen ten or more times. This chain uses TRBV7-9 with TRBJ1-6; D is ambiguous. The CDR3 has 14 amino acids. V lost 5 bases and J lost 9, with 14 bases in between. Germline lookup yields CDR1 SEHNR and CDR2 FQNEAQ (reference sequence). The CDR3 DNA follows: TGTGCCAGCAGCCCGGGGTTGACGGGTTCACCCCTCCACTTT. Residues: CASSPGLTGSPLHF.